This T cell receptor (beta chain) is drawn from a study of blood T cell repertoires in COVID-19. Measured with immunoSEQ multiplex PCR; TCRdb has only the in-frame clones, and not every one. The sample contains approximately 200,000 clones, around 80% of which appear only once. The sequenced sample consisted of peripheral blood. The TCR was taken from a human donor in a cohort sampled during active COVID-19.

CDR3 sequence reads: CASTPGEGIYNEQFF. CDR3 DNA sequence: TGTGCCAGCACCCCGGGGGAGGGAATCTACAATGAGCAGTTCTTC. The chain is built from TRBV28 and TRBJ2-1; TRBD2 aligns across 7 bases. The CDR3 totals 15 residues. Germline assignment: CDR1 MDHEN and CDR2 SYDVKM. The V and J ends lost 7 bases and 3 bases, in that order; junction bases with no gene match: 9. Full variable domain (missing parts from reference TRBV28 and TRBJ2-1): DVKVTQSSRYLVKRTGEKVFLECVQDMDHENMFWYRQDPGLGLRLIYFSYDVKMKEKGDIPEGYSVSREKKERFSLILESASTNQTSMYLCASTPGEGIYNEQFFGPGTRLTVL.